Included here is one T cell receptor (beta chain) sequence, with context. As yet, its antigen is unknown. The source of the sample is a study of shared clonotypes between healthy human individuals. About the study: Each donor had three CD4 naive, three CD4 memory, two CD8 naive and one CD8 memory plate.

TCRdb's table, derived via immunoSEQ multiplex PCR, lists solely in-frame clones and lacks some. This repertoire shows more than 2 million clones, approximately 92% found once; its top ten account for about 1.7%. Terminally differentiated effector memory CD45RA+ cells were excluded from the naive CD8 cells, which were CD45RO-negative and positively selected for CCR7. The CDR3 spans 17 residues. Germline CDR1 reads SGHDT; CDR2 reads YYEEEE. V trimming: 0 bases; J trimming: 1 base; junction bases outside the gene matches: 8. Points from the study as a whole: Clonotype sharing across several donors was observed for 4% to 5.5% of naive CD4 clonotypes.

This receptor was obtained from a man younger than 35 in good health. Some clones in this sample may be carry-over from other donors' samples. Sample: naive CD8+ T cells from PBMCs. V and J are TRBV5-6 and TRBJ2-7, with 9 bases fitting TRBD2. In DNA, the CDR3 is TGTGCCAGCAGCTTGGGATCTAGCGGGATCTCTTCCTACGAGCAGTACTTC. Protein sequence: CASSLGSSGISSYEQYF. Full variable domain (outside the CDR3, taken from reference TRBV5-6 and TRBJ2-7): DAGVTQSPTHLIKTRGQQVTLRCSPKSGHDTVSWYQQALGQGPQFIFQYYEEEERQRGNFPDRFSGHQFPNYSSELNVNALLLGDSALYLCASSLGSSGISSYEQYFGPGTRLTVT.